Listed here are 8 T cell receptor beta chains from one sample, sequenced in a study of blood T cell repertoires in COVID-19. Profiling relied on immunoSEQ multiplex PCR, and the TCRdb table lists in-frame clones only, not all of them. The profile shows 130,000 to 150,000 clones, approximately 83% of them singletons. Sequencing used peripheral blood. These receptors originate from a woman aged 55-70 years with COVID-19, enrolled during active disease.

V is TRBV5-1 and J is TRBJ1-1; D is ambiguous. The V and J ends lost 0 bases and 3 bases respectively, with 12 bases between them. Per the germline V gene, CDR1 is SGHRS and CDR2 is YFSETQ. This CDR3 is built from 15 residues. In DNA, the CDR3 is TGCGCCAGCAGCTTGGTTACCGGGTCGGACACTGAAGCTTTCTTT. Its protein product is CASSLVTGSDTEAFF.

The chain carries TRBV11-3 and TRBJ2-7, with 9 bases fitting TRBD1. Unmatched junction bases numbered 21, after V lost 7 bases and J lost 2 bases. CDR1 SGHNT and CDR2 YENEEA come from the germline V gene. The CDR3 runs 19 residues. Here the CDR3 DNA reads TGTGCCAGCACCGAGAGGGGTAAAACCGGGACAGGGTTCCCCTACGAGCAGTACTTC. It translates to CASTERGKTGTGFPYEQYF.

The V and J genes are TRBV10-3 and TRBJ1-6, with a possible D match to TRBD1 (6 bases). CDR3 length: 15 amino acids. CDR1 ENHRY and CDR2 SYGVKD come from the germline V gene. V lost 9 bases and J lost 0, with 12 bases in between. The CDR3 bases are TGTGCCATACAGGGCCCTGACTCCTATAATTCACCCCTCCACTTT. Residues: CAIQGPDSYNSPLHF.

The rearrangement links TRBV30 to TRBJ1-6; D possibly corresponds to TRBD1 (6 bases). The CDR3 is made up of 17 amino acids. Trimming left V 2 bases short and J 10 bases short, with 24 bases between. Germline CDR1 GTSNPN, CDR2 SVGIG (reference sequence). CDR3 protein: CAWSTPGGASLGSPLHF. In DNA form, the CDR3 reads TGTGCCTGGAGTACCCCGGGGGGGGCCTCTCTCGGATCACCCCTCCACTTT.

The chain links TRBV7-3 to TRBJ1-2; 9 bases map to TRBD1. The length of the CDR3 is 14 residues. CDR1 is SGHTA, CDR2 FQGTGA, per germline. V was pared by 5 bases and J by 6 bases, with 7 bases of the junction left unmatched. The CDR3 bases are TGTGCCAGCAGCACGGGACAGGGTGTTGATGGCTACACCTTC. Translated: CASSTGQGVDGYTF.

This clone was seen only a few times. The CDR3 reads CASSPRGANYGYTF. For the CDR3, the DNA is TGTGCCAGCAGCCCCCGGGGGGCTAACTATGGCTACACCTTC. The rearrangement links TRBV4-2 to TRBJ1-2; D is perhaps TRBD1 (5 bases). This CDR3 comprises 14 residues. The germline gives CDR1 LGHNA, CDR2 YNFKEQ. V was cut by 4 bases and J by 0 bases, with 9 bases left in between.

J is TRBJ2-7 and V is TRBV7-3, with D tentatively TRBD2 (5 bases). With 1 base removed from V and 1 base from J, the gap between germline ends came to 5 bases. Germline V gene data show CDR1 as SGHTA and CDR2 as FQGTGA. CDR3 length: 13 amino acids. Here the CDR3 DNA reads TGTGCCAGCAGCTTAAGCGGGTCCTACGAGCAGTACTTC. Protein product: CASSLSGSYEQYF.

This chain links TRBV5-1 with TRBJ1-1, with D perhaps matching TRBD1 (6 bases). This CDR3 has 13 amino acids. The ends were cut back, 1 base at V and 4 bases at J, with 8 bases in the middle. Germline lookup yields CDR1 SGHRS and CDR2 YFSETQ. CDR3 in amino acids: CASSLLGGTEAFF. The DNA for the CDR3 is TGCGCCAGCAGCTTGTTAGGGGGCACTGAAGCTTTCTTT.